Below are 17 T cell receptor beta chains sequenced from a single sample in a study of blood T cell repertoires in COVID-19. The table came from immunoSEQ multiplex PCR; TCRdb's copy has only in-frame clones and leaves some out. The top ten clones hold more than 15% of a sample with tens of thousands of clones, around 79% of them seen once. Sequenced: peripheral blood. The receptor source for this set is a woman aged 45-59 years with active or convalescent COVID-19.

Regarding this clone: This could be a read error, since a much larger clone is one nucleotide away. Within the sample, other DNA sequences also encode this same CDR3. The chain combines TRBV7-9 with TRBJ2-7; 9 bases match TRBD1. CDR3 length equals 14 residues. Germline V gene sequence: CDR1 SEHNR, CDR2 FQNEAQ (reference sequence). J lost 5 bases, V lost 0 bases, and 2 bases had no gene match. For the CDR3, the DNA is TGTGCCAGCAGCTTAGCGGACAGGGGCCACGAGCAGTACTTC. Encoded protein: CASSLADRGHEQYF.

The chain is built from TRBV2 and TRBJ1-2; D unresolved. The V and J ends lost 4 bases and 9 bases respectively, with 12 bases between them. Germline V gene sequence: CDR1 SNHLY, CDR2 FYNNEI. The length of the CDR3 is 12 residues. The DNA for the CDR3 is TGTGCCAGCAGTGTAATCCGGGGAAGCTACACCTTC. This encodes CASSVIRGSYTF.

V is TRBV5-5 and J is TRBJ1-3; D is uncertain. Germline assignment: CDR1 SGHKS and CDR2 YYEKEE (reference sequence). The V end lost 5 bases, the J end lost 0 bases, and 9 bases lay between the germline ends. The CDR3 loop spans 14 amino acids. Written as DNA, the CDR3 is TGTGCCAGCAGTACCGTGAGCTCTGGAAACACCATATATTTT. This translates into CASSTVSSGNTIYF.

This rearrangement joins TRBV19 to TRBJ1-2; 8 positions match TRBD1. The junction had 13 bases not matched to a gene; V was cut back by 9 bases and J by 4 bases. This CDR3 spans 15 amino acids. Germline V gives CDR1 LNHDA, CDR2 SQIVND (reference sequence). The CDR3 DNA reads TGTGCCAGCCAGAGACAATACGGGACAGGCTATGGCTACACCTTC. It codes for CASQRQYGTGYGYTF.

The gene calls are TRBV7-9 and TRBJ1-2; the D gene is possibly TRBD1 (5 bases). Trimming removed 5 bases from V and 7 bases from J, with 14 bases in between. There are 13 residues in the CDR3. Germline CDR1 SEHNR, CDR2 FQNEAQ (reference sequence). CDR3 protein: CASSLDGGGGYTF. CDR3 DNA sequence: TGTGCCAGCAGCCTCGATGGGGGAGGTGGCTACACCTTC.

A few counts support this clone. The chain recombines TRBV5-1 with TRBJ1-1; a possible D gene is TRBD1 (5 bases). Germline CDR1 is SGHRS and CDR2 is YFSETQ. This CDR3 is built from 16 residues. V dropped 0 bases and J dropped 6 bases, with 18 bases sitting between them. This CDR3 reads CASSLVQGSLSPEAFF. DNA of the CDR3: TGCGCCAGCAGCTTGGTTCAGGGCTCACTGTCCCCTGAAGCTTTCTTT.

This chain connects TRBV28 to TRBJ2-7, with 13 bases fitting TRBD2. Trimming at V came to 9 bases and at J to 0 bases, leaving 11 bases not matched to a gene. This CDR3 has 17 amino acids. The germline CDR1 and CDR2 sequences are MDHEN and SYDVKM. The CDR3 DNA sequence: TGTGCCAGGTCCCCGGGGACTAGCGGGACTAACTCCTACGAGCAGTACTTC. Translated, it gives CARSPGTSGTNSYEQYF.

The V call is TRBV28, the J call TRBJ1-3; D is possibly TRBD1 (5 bases). This CDR3 is built from 15 residues. The ends were cut back, 5 bases at V and 0 bases at J, with 11 bases in the middle. The germline CDR1 and CDR2 sequences are MDHEN and SYDVKM. CDR3 in amino acids: CASSPGDGSGNTIYF. The CDR3 bases are TGTGCCAGCAGTCCGGGGGACGGCTCTGGAAACACCATATATTTT.

This chain joins TRBV10-2 and TRBJ2-7; perhaps TRBD1 as D (6 bases). CDR3 size: 13 residues. Germline assignment: CDR1 WSHSY and CDR2 SAAADI. V lost 8 bases to trimming and J lost 4 bases, with 15 bases between them. The CDR3: CASYSGTLYEQYF. The CDR3 DNA sequence: TGCGCCAGCTATTCCGGGACACTATACGAGCAGTACTTC.

V gene TRBV7-2 combines with J gene TRBJ2-7; a weak D match, TRBD2 (5 bases). The CDR3 runs 15 residues. V gave up 3 bases and J gave up 3 bases, with 15 bases separating them. Germline values: CDR1 SGHTA, CDR2 FQGNSA. The CDR3 sequence is CASSFGLKKNYEQYF. CDR3 sequence (DNA): TGTGCCAGCAGCTTCGGACTCAAGAAAAACTACGAGCAGTACTTC.

CDR3 residues: CASSPLEAANSPLHF. CDR3 sequence (DNA): TGTGCCAGCAGTCCCCTGGAGGCGGCCAATTCACCCCTCCACTTT. The chain uses TRBV27 and TRBJ1-6; D gene uncertain. The CDR3 sequence is 15 residues long. The germline V gene encodes CDR1 MNHEY and CDR2 SMNVEV (reference sequence). V shed 5 bases and J shed 7 bases, with 15 bases lying between them.

This sequence joins TRBV30 and TRBJ2-7; D possibly corresponds to TRBD2 (6 bases). CDR3 length equals 15 residues. Trimming shortened V by 6 bases and J by 3 bases, and 21 bases separated the two germline ends. Germline assignment: CDR1 GTSNPN and CDR2 SVGIG (reference sequence). CDR3 DNA sequence: TGTGCCTGCAAAAAGGGTCGGGGGACCGACTACGAGCAGTACTTC. Its protein is CACKKGRGTDYEQYF.

V gene TRBV30 combines with J gene TRBJ1-2; the D is unclear. Trimming took 0 bases from V and 6 from J, leaving 11 bases between them. This CDR3 spans 13 amino acids. The germline gives CDR1 GTSNPN, CDR2 SVGIG (reference sequence). CDR3 protein: CAWSVLKRDGYTF. The CDR3, as DNA: TGTGCCTGGAGTGTACTTAAGAGGGATGGCTACACCTTC. Combining the CDR3 with reference TRBV30 and TRBJ1-2 gives the whole variable domain SQTIHQWPATLVQPVGSPLSLECTVEGTSNPNLYWYRQAAGRGLQLLFYSVGIGQISSEVPQNLSASRPQDRQFILSSKKLLLSDSGFYLCAWSVLKRDGYTFGSGTRLTVV.

This chain links TRBV30 with TRBJ2-7, with D uncertain. The CDR3 is 15 amino acids. Trimming removed 3 bases at V and 0 bases at J, with 15 bases between. Germline values: CDR1 GTSNPN, CDR2 SVGIG (reference sequence). The CDR3 protein is CAWSAAVSISYEQYF. CDR3 DNA sequence: TGTGCCTGGAGCGCGGCTGTAAGCATCTCCTACGAGCAGTACTTC.

This chain connects TRBV14 to TRBJ1-3, with D possibly being TRBD1 (6 bases). From germline, CDR1 is SGHDN and CDR2 FVKESK. This CDR3 has 16 amino acids. With 2 bases removed from V and 1 base from J, the gap between germline ends came to 12 bases. The CDR3 region has the DNA TGTGCCAGCAGCCAAACGGACAGCCTTTCTGGAAACACCATATATTTT. The encoded protein is CASSQTDSLSGNTIYF.

This clone came up a few times. V usage is TRBV19 and J usage is TRBJ1-5; D uncertain. CDR3 size: 13 residues. Germline CDR1 is LNHDA and CDR2 is SQIVND (reference sequence). Between the trimmed V and J ends, which lost 3 bases and 4 bases, there was a span of 7 bases. DNA of the CDR3: TGTGCCAGTAGTATCGCCGGTAATCAGCCCCAGCATTTT. Translating it yields CASSIAGNQPQHF.

This chain joins TRBV12-3 or TRBV12-4 and TRBJ1-1, with a possible D match to TRBD1 (6 bases). Deletions cut 6 bases from V and 10 bases from J, with 12 bases between. This CDR3 contains 11 residues. CDR3: CASRLQGVAFF. Written as DNA, the CDR3 is TGTGCCAGCAGACTACAGGGAGTAGCTTTCTTT.